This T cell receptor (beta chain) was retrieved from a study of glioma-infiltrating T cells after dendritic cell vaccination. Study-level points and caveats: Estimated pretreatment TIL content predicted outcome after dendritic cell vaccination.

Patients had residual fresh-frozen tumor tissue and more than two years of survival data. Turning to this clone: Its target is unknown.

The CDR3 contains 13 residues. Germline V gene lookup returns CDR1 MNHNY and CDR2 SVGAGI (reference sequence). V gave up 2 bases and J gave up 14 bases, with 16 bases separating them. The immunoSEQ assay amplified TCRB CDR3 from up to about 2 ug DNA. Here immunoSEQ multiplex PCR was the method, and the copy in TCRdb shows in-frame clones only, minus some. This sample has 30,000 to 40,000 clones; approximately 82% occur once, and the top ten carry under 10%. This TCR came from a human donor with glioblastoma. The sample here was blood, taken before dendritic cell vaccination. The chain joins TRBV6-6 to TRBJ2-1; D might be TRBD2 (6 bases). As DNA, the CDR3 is TGTGCCAGCAGTTACCCTAACCGGGGGATAAAGTTCTTC. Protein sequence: CASSYPNRGIKFF.